This is a list of T cell receptor beta chains from one sample in a study of T cell changes during pregnancy in multiple sclerosis. Data came from immunoSEQ multiplex PCR; TCRdb stores just in-frame clones and leaves some out. The repertoire holds around 100,000 clones, with around nine tenths as singletons. The starting material was peripheral blood, obtained in the second trimester of pregnancy. The receptors were sampled from a female donor with multiple sclerosis, enrolled in a pregnancy study. Each CDR3 is given with its conserved first and last residue. Fields, in order: J gene, clone size, V gene, D gene, CDR3 DNA, CDR3 protein. D genes are given only for firm matches. Not every row has a clone size; where given, it reads once, few, many or a size class.

j_call: TRBJ2-2; clone_size: once; v_call: TRBV4-1; d_call: TRBD1; cdr3_nt: TGCGCCAGCAGCCAAGCTGTGACAGGGGGCCTAGGAACCGGGGAGCTGTTTTTT; cdr3_aa: CASSQAVTGGLGTGELFF
j_call: TRBJ2-2; clone_size: .; v_call: TRBV6-1; d_call: .; cdr3_nt: TGTGCCAGCAGCCGCCTAGGGGGAGGGCCCGGGGAGCTGTTTTTT; cdr3_aa: CASSRLGGGPGELFF
j_call: TRBJ2-7; clone_size: .; v_call: TRBV2; d_call: .; cdr3_nt: TGTGCCAGCAGTGAGGGCAGGGGGAGGTACGAGCAGTACTTC; cdr3_aa: CASSEGRGRYEQYF
j_call: TRBJ1-4; clone_size: .; v_call: TRBV30; d_call: .; cdr3_nt: TGTGCCTGGAGTGTATCACGGTACAATGAAAAACTGTTTTTT; cdr3_aa: CAWSVSRYNEKLFF
j_call: TRBJ2-3; clone_size: .; v_call: TRBV5-4; d_call: .; cdr3_nt: TGTGCCAGCAGCCCTGAGCTAGCGACTAGCACAGATACGCAGTATTTT; cdr3_aa: CASSPELATSTDTQYF
j_call: TRBJ1-2; clone_size: .; v_call: TRBV5-1; d_call: .; cdr3_nt: TGCGCCAGCTCACCTTCGGGGACTAACTATGGCTACACCTTC; cdr3_aa: CASSPSGTNYGYTF
j_call: TRBJ2-1; clone_size: .; v_call: TRBV2; d_call: TRBD1; cdr3_nt: TGTGCCAGCACCCCCGACAGGGCTTCCTACAATGAGCAGTTCTTC; cdr3_aa: CASTPDRASYNEQFF
j_call: TRBJ1-1; clone_size: .; v_call: TRBV5-1; d_call: .; cdr3_nt: TGCGCCAGCAGCCCACAGGGAGACATGAACACTGAAGCTTTCTTT; cdr3_aa: CASSPQGDMNTEAFF
j_call: TRBJ1-6; clone_size: .; v_call: TRBV6-1; d_call: .; cdr3_nt: TGTGCCAGCAGCGCCTCGTCGGGAGGGGATTCACCCCTCCACTTT; cdr3_aa: CASSASSGGDSPLHF
j_call: TRBJ1-4; clone_size: .; v_call: TRBV5-1; d_call: TRBD1; cdr3_nt: TGCGCCAGCAGCTTGGCGTCCGACAGGGGGCGAGCTAATGAAAAACTGTTTTTT; cdr3_aa: CASSLASDRGRANEKLFF
j_call: TRBJ2-2; clone_size: .; v_call: TRBV5-1; d_call: TRBD1; cdr3_nt: TGCGCCAGCTACTCCGGACAGGCGAACACCGGGGAGCTGTTTTTT; cdr3_aa: CASYSGQANTGELFF
j_call: TRBJ2-3; clone_size: .; v_call: TRBV7-2; d_call: .; cdr3_nt: TGTGCCAGCAGCTTGGGACTTAGCACAGATACGCAGTATTTT; cdr3_aa: CASSLGLSTDTQYF
j_call: TRBJ1-6; clone_size: .; v_call: TRBV6-1; d_call: TRBD1; cdr3_nt: TGTGCCAGCAGTCGACAGGGTTCACCCCTCCACTTT; cdr3_aa: CASSRQGSPLHF
j_call: TRBJ2-5; clone_size: once; v_call: TRBV16; d_call: .; cdr3_nt: TGTGCCAGCAGCCAATCCCCAGTGTACCAAGAGACCCAGTACTTC; cdr3_aa: CASSQSPVYQETQYF